The 32 T cell receptor beta chains given below trace back to one sample, sequenced in a study of OX40 agonist ivuxolimab in advanced cancers. Using immunoSEQ multiplex PCR, the repertoire was profiled, and TCRdb retains in-frame clones only, with some absent. The table includes 50,000 to 65,000 clones, 80% to 90% detected once. This specimen was CD4+ or CD8+ T cells sorted from blood, taken in a trial of the OX40 agonist ivuxolimab. Receptor source: an adult with an advanced solid tumor such as melanoma, head and neck, liver or kidney cancer.

V gene TRBV11-2 combines with J gene TRBJ2-1; unclear D gene. The CDR3 totals 12 residues. Germline-derived CDR1 and CDR2 are SGHAT and FQNNGV. V shed 3 bases and J shed 10 bases, with 10 bases lying between them. The DNA of the CDR3 is TGTGCCAGCAGCTTCTTTGGGAAAGAGCAGTTCTTC. It specifies CASSFFGKEQFF.

The CDR3 loop is CASSPRTGLYEQYF. DNA of the CDR3: TGTGCCAGCTCACCTAGGACAGGGCTGTACGAGCAGTACTTC. J is TRBJ2-7 and V is TRBV18, with 8 positions matching TRBD1. V lost 3 bases to trimming and J lost 4 bases; unmatched junction nucleotides: 5. Germline V gene data show CDR1 as KGHSH and CDR2 as LQKENI. The CDR3 loop spans 14 amino acids.

The chain is built from TRBV4-3 and TRBJ2-3, with D perhaps TRBD2 (5 bases). The CDR3 extends over 15 amino acids. Germline CDR1 reads LGHNA; CDR2 reads YSLEER. With 0 bases removed from V and 0 bases from J, the gap between germline ends came to 7 bases. This CDR3 reads CASSQDGGSTDTQYF. The CDR3 coding sequence is TGCGCCAGCAGCCAAGACGGCGGGAGCACAGATACGCAGTATTTT.

V and J are TRBV27 and TRBJ1-5; D unresolved. CDR1 MNHEY and CDR2 SMNVEV come from the germline V gene (reference sequence). The CDR3 is 13 residues long. Trimming took off 4 bases at V and 1 base at J, with 5 bases between the two ends. The CDR3 DNA follows: TGTGCCAGCAGTTGGGAGAGCAATCAGCCCCAGCATTTT. Its translation: CASSWESNQPQHF.

The J gene is TRBJ1-5, the V gene TRBV5-1; possible D gene TRBD1, 6 bases. The CDR3 spans 14 residues. The V gene lost 0 bases and the J gene lost 3 bases, with 7 bases spanning the gap. The germline CDR1 and CDR2 sequences are SGHRS and YFSETQ. The CDR3 DNA is TGCGCCAGCAGCTTGGGGGACACCAATCAGCCCCAGCATTTT. Translation gives CASSLGDTNQPQHF.

This clone was picked up one time. V usage is TRBV5-4 and J usage is TRBJ2-5; D is unresolved. Germline CDR1 and CDR2: SGHNT and YYREEE (reference sequence). This CDR3 has 14 residues. V was pared by 7 bases and J by 1 base, with 14 bases between. This CDR3 is CASASGSAQETQYF. The DNA for the CDR3 is TGTGCCAGCGCCTCCGGGTCAGCCCAAGAGACCCAGTACTTC.

The chain combines TRBV7-2 with TRBJ2-7; no definite D call. The CDR3 contains 13 residues. Trimming pared 1 base from V and 4 bases from J, leaving 8 bases between. CDR1 and CDR2 (germline): SGHTA, FQGNSA. CDR3 coding DNA: TGTGCCAGCAGCTTAGTTGGAGATTACGAGCAGTACTTC. Its translation: CASSLVGDYEQYF.

The rearrangement joins TRBV5-1 to TRBJ1-3; D is uncertain. The CDR3 is 14 residues long. The V gene's germline CDR1 is SGHRS and CDR2 YFSETQ. V lost 1 base to trimming and J lost 0 bases, with 5 bases between them. This CDR3 reads CASSLNLSGNTIYF. In DNA, the CDR3 is TGCGCCAGCAGCTTGAACCTCTCTGGAAACACCATATATTTT.

The V gene is TRBV19, the J gene TRBJ2-7; D perhaps matches TRBD1 (8 bases). The CDR3 is 15 amino acids. Per germline, CDR1 LNHDA and CDR2 SQIVND (reference sequence). V was shortened by 6 bases and J by 2 bases, with 17 bases between the two germline ends. Written as DNA, the CDR3 is TGTGCCAGTAGAGAACAGGGGGGGTCCCCCTACGAGCAGTACTTC. Amino acids: CASREQGGSPYEQYF.

V usage is TRBV28 and J usage is TRBJ2-7; 10 nucleotides line up with TRBD1. This CDR3 has 16 amino acids. After removal of 3 bases from V and 5 bases from J, the junction contained 10 bases not matched to a gene. CDR1 is MDHEN and CDR2 is SYDVKM in the germline V gene. CDR3 region: CASSLVPGTGVHEQYF. CDR3 in DNA: TGTGCCAGCAGTTTGGTTCCCGGGACAGGGGTCCACGAGCAGTACTTC.

This clone occurred once. The chain employs TRBV6-6 and TRBJ2-1, with 13 bases lining up with TRBD2. J lost 9 bases, V lost 6 bases, and 11 bases had no gene match. The CDR3 covers 16 residues. Germline-derived CDR1 and CDR2 are MNHNY and SVGAGI (reference sequence). This CDR3 is CASSPNPTSGRREQFF. Here the CDR3 DNA reads TGTGCCAGCAGCCCCAACCCGACTAGCGGGAGGCGTGAGCAGTTCTTC.

The chain joins TRBV6-5 to TRBJ2-3; no reliable D call. The length of the CDR3 is 14 residues. Per the germline V gene, CDR1 is MNHEY and CDR2 is SVGAGI. Trimming took off 0 bases at V and 6 bases at J, with 10 bases between the two ends. CDR3 sequence: CASSYSRPPDTQYF. CDR3 nucleotides: TGTGCCAGCAGTTACTCGAGGCCCCCCGATACGCAGTATTTT.

The gene calls are TRBV29-1 and TRBJ1-2, with 9 bases that match TRBD1. CDR3 length: 14 amino acids. V trimming: 0 bases; J trimming: 7 bases; junction bases outside the gene matches: 6. The V gene's germline CDR1 is SQVTM and CDR2 ANQGSEA. CDR3 nucleotide sequence: TGCAGCGTTGAAGATAGGGGACAGGGAGGTGGCTACACCTTC. Residues: CSVEDRGQGGGYTF.

V usage is TRBV7-2 and J usage is TRBJ1-4; D is perhaps TRBD1 (6 bases). Germline V lookup: CDR1 SGHTA, CDR2 FQGNSA. The CDR3 consists of 14 residues. V gave up 6 bases and J gave up 10 bases, with 18 bases separating them. The CDR3, as DNA: TGTGCCAGCAGGCTCCAGGGGCAGGGTGCAAAACTGTTTTTT. Translated: CASRLQGQGAKLFF.

V usage is TRBV20-1 and J usage is TRBJ1-4; D uncertain. CDR1 is DFQATT, CDR2 SNEGSKA, per germline (reference sequence). CDR3 size: 10 residues. The V end was cut by 6 bases, the J end by 12 bases, with 11 bases between. The CDR3 loop is CSAKKTELFF. The CDR3 bases are TGCAGTGCCAAGAAAACAGAACTGTTTTTT.

With respect to this clone: This CDR3 is also generated by other DNA sequences in the sample. The chain uses TRBV28 and TRBJ2-7; D uncertain. V lost 3 bases, J lost 6 bases, and 6 bases lay in between. The germline V gene has CDR1 MDHEN and CDR2 SYDVKM. This CDR3 has 11 amino acids. CDR3 region: CASSLRGEQYF. The CDR3 DNA follows: TGTGCCAGCAGTTTGAGAGGCGAGCAGTACTTC.

This chain connects TRBV7-9 to TRBJ2-2; D is uncertain. Germline CDR1 SEHNR, CDR2 FQNEAQ (reference sequence). V was shortened by 6 bases and J by 1 base, with 15 bases between the two germline ends. The CDR3 spans 16 residues. The CDR3 spells CASSPSGFQNTGELFF. The DNA of the CDR3 is TGTGCCAGCAGTCCCTCCGGGTTCCAGAACACCGGGGAGCTGTTTTTT.

The J gene is TRBJ1-1, the V gene TRBV5-1, with D tentatively TRBD1 (6 bases). The CDR3 is made up of 12 amino acids. From germline, CDR1 is SGHRS and CDR2 YFSETQ. Trimming took off 7 bases at V and 4 bases at J, with 11 bases between the two ends. CDR3 nucleotide sequence: TGCGCCAGCGGGGGGGCGGGCACTGAAGCTTTCTTT. It codes for CASGGAGTEAFF.

The sample holds a few counts of this clone. The chain couples TRBV6-1 to TRBJ1-5, with D possibly TRBD1 on 5 matching bases. The CDR3 loop spans 17 amino acids. V dropped 2 bases and J dropped 2 bases, with 16 bases sitting between them. Germline V gene sequence: CDR1 MNHNS, CDR2 SASEGT. The CDR3 nucleotides read TGTGCCAGCAGTGAAATCAAGTCTGGGACGGGCAATCAGCCCCAGCATTTT. Amino acid sequence: CASSEIKSGTGNQPQHF.

The rearrangement joins TRBV5-6 to TRBJ1-2; D gene ambiguous. The germline gives CDR1 SGHDT, CDR2 YYEEEE. The ends were cut back, 4 bases at V and 1 base at J, with 17 bases in the middle. This CDR3 spans 16 amino acids. The CDR3 DNA follows: TGTGCCAGCAGCCAAGGACCGAGCAATTTTAACTATGGCTACACCTTC. Its protein product is CASSQGPSNFNYGYTF.

J is TRBJ1-3 and V is TRBV7-8; perhaps TRBD1 as D (5 bases). The germline V gene has CDR1 SGHVS and CDR2 FQNEAQ. CDR3 size: 13 residues. V dropped 2 bases and J dropped 4 bases, with 6 bases sitting between them. CDR3: CASSLRQGNTIYF. In DNA form, the CDR3 reads TGTGCCAGCAGCTTAAGACAGGGAAACACCATATATTTT.

The rearrangement links TRBV5-1 to TRBJ2-3; 11 bases line up with TRBD1. Germline V CDR1 and CDR2: SGHRS, YFSETQ. CDR3 size: 16 residues. With V trimmed by 4 bases and J by 4 bases, 8 bases remained unmatched. The CDR3 coding sequence is TGCGCCAGCAGCATCGGACAGGGGGCGCAATCAGATACGCAGTATTTT. It encodes CASSIGQGAQSDTQYF.

This chain joins TRBV29-1 and TRBJ2-5; D may be TRBD2 (6 bases). V lost 8 bases to trimming and J lost 1 base, with 17 bases between them. This CDR3 spans 14 amino acids. The V gene's germline CDR1 is SQVTM and CDR2 ANQGSEA. The CDR3 DNA follows: TGCAGCACAAGGGGCGGGACCGCCCAAGAGACCCAGTACTTC. Translating it yields CSTRGGTAQETQYF. Looking up the rest from reference TRBV29-1 and TRBJ2-5 gives the full variable domain: SAVISQKPSRDICQRGTSLTIQCQVDSQVTMMFWYRQQPGQSLTLIATANQGSEATYESGFVIDKFPISRPNLTFSTLTVSNMSPEDSSIYLCSTRGGTAQETQYFGPGTRLLVL.

This rearrangement joins TRBV11-2 to TRBJ1-3; D remains unclear. In germline, CDR1 is SGHAT, CDR2 FQNNGV. V dropped 3 bases and J dropped 4 bases, with 13 bases sitting between them. CDR3 length: 15 residues. The CDR3 is CASSLGMVTGNTIYF. The CDR3 coding sequence is TGTGCCAGCAGCTTGGGTATGGTTACCGGAAACACCATATATTTT.

This rearrangement joins TRBV4-1 to TRBJ2-7; 7 bases line up with TRBD2. Trimming removed 0 bases from V and 4 bases from J; junction bases left unmatched: 6. Germline CDR1 reads MGHRA; CDR2 reads YSYEKL. The length of the CDR3 is 15 residues. The CDR3 region is CASSQDWGGGYEQYF. CDR3 nucleotide sequence: TGCGCCAGCAGCCAAGATTGGGGGGGTGGATACGAGCAGTACTTC.

This chain connects TRBV5-5 to TRBJ1-1; a weak D match, TRBD1 (5 bases). Trimming removed 4 bases at V and 0 bases at J, with 19 bases between. Germline CDR1 and CDR2: SGHKS and YYEKEE (reference sequence). This CDR3 region has 17 residues. The CDR3 here is CASSLGGSMRLNTEAFF. The CDR3 DNA is TGTGCCAGCAGCCTCGGGGGATCTATGCGTTTGAACACTGAAGCTTTCTTT.

The rearrangement uses TRBV30 and TRBJ1-3; a weak D match, TRBD1 (6 bases). The V end was cut by 3 bases, the J end by 0 bases, with 21 bases between. CDR3 length: 18 amino acids. Germline V gives CDR1 GTSNPN, CDR2 SVGIG (reference sequence). The CDR3 spells CAWSQTKTGRSSGNTIYF. CDR3 in DNA: TGTGCCTGGAGCCAAACAAAGACAGGTCGAAGCTCTGGAAACACCATATATTTT.

The chain combines TRBV10-2 with TRBJ2-3; 7 bases map to TRBD1. Germline V gene sequence: CDR1 WSHSY, CDR2 SAAADI. This CDR3 region has 17 residues. With V trimmed by 0 bases and J by 0 bases, 6 bases remained unmatched. The CDR3 protein is CASSESLGGLSTDTQYF. The CDR3 bases are TGCGCCAGCAGTGAGTCCTTAGGGGGCCTTAGCACAGATACGCAGTATTTT.

This chain joins TRBV4-3 and TRBJ2-3, with D perhaps matching TRBD1 (5 bases). Germline V CDR1 and CDR2: LGHNA, YSLEER. V was cut by 0 bases and J by 0 bases, with 13 bases left in between. The CDR3 length is 17 residues. The CDR3 region has the DNA TGCGCCAGCAGCCAAGAAGGGCTCCAGGGCAGCACAGATACGCAGTATTTT. Its protein product is CASSQEGLQGSTDTQYF.

The chain links TRBV5-1 to TRBJ2-2, with no clear D. In germline, CDR1 is SGHRS, CDR2 YFSETQ. V shed 4 bases and J shed 1 base, with 11 bases lying between them. The CDR3 is 15 amino acids. This chain's CDR3 is CASSPTTGNTGELFF. Written as DNA, the CDR3 is TGCGCCAGCAGCCCAACCACTGGGAACACCGGGGAGCTGTTTTTT.

The V gene is TRBV18, the J gene TRBJ2-1; 12 bases agree with TRBD2. The CDR3 loop spans 17 amino acids. The ends lost 0 bases at V and 9 bases at J; junction bases unmatched: 9. The germline V gene encodes CDR1 KGHSH and CDR2 LQKENI. The CDR3 DNA sequence: TGTGCCAGCTCACCACCCCTAGCGGGGGGGCCAAGCGGTGAGCAGTTCTTC. Amino acid sequence: CASSPPLAGGPSGEQFF. The complete variable domain, with remaining parts taken from reference TRBV18 and TRBJ2-1, reads NAGVMQNPRHLVRRRGQEARLRCSPMKGHSHVYWYRQLPEEGLKFMVYLQKENIIDESGMPKERFSAEFPKEGPSILRIQQVVRGDSAAYFCASSPPLAGGPSGEQFFGPGTRLTVL.

The V call is TRBV28, the J call TRBJ2-6, with D possibly matching TRBD1 (5 bases). This CDR3 has 16 amino acids. V lost 6 bases, J lost 4 bases, and 16 bases lay in between. The germline gives CDR1 MDHEN, CDR2 SYDVKM. CDR3 sequence: CASSDLIGVGANVLTF. The CDR3, as DNA: TGTGCCAGCAGCGACCTGATAGGGGTGGGGGCCAACGTCCTGACTTTC.